This T cell receptor (beta chain) came from a study of blood T cells in healthy people across ages. Germline lookup yields CDR1 SEHNR and CDR2 FQNEAQ (reference sequence). V lost 5 bases and J 2 bases, leaving 19 bases between the germline ends. The CDR3 is 17 residues long. For the second PCR, which ran for about 7 to 11 cycles, a sample-barcoded 5' primer and a J-beta primer mix were used. One entry per CDR3 protein results from TCRdb running MiXCR on the 5' RACE reads. The sample has under 1,000,000 distinct CDR3 sequences; around 45% are singletons. The receptor was isolated from a man at least 80 years old in good health. The sequencing sample was made of blood. This chain uses TRBV7-9 with TRBJ1-5; tentative D call: TRBD1 (6 bases). CDR3 sequence: CASSRDTSALGNQPQHF. The CDR3 nucleotides are TGTGCCAGCAGCCGGGACACCTCGGCCCTGGGCAATCAGCCCCAGCATTTT. The full variable domain, its missing parts supplied by reference TRBV7-9 and TRBJ1-5, is DTGVSQNPRHKITKRGQNVTFRCDPISEHNRLYWYRQTLGQGPEFLTYFQNEAQLEKSRLLSDRFSAERPKGSFSTLEIQRTEQGDSAMYLCASSRDTSALGNQPQHFGDGTRLSIL.